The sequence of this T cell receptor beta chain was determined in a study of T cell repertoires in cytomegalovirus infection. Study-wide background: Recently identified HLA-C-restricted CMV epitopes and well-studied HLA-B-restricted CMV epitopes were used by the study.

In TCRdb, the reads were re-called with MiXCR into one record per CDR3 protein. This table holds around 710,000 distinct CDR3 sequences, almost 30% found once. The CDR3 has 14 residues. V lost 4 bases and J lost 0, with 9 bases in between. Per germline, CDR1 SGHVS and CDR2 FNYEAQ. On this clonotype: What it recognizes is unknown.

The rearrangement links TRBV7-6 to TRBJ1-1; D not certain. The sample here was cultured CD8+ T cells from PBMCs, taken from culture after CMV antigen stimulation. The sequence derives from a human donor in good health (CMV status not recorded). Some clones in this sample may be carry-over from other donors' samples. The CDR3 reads CASSSYGVNTEAFF. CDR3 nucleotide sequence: TGTGCCAGCAGCTCGTACGGGGTGAACACTGAAGCTTTCTTT. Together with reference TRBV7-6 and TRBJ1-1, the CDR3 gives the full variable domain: GAGVSQSPRYKVTKRGQDVALRCDPISGHVSLYWYRQALGQGPEFLTYFNYEAQQDKSGLPNDRFSAERPEGSISTLTIQRTEQRDSAMYRCASSSYGVNTEAFFGQGTRLTVV.